This T cell receptor beta chain was sequenced during a study of Ad26.COV2.S vaccination and SARS-CoV-2 variants. The repertoire was sequenced with immunoSEQ multiplex PCR; TCRdb's copy has only in-frame clones and lacks some. This table holds about 680,000 clones, about 90% found once. This clone has just a few counts. Other DNA sequences in this sample translate to the same CDR3. As to treatment: some 20 received Ad26.COV2.S at low or high dose, single or two shots; five or six received placebo; per-sample allocation not given. It was on day 63 after the first vaccine or placebo injection that samples were taken. This CDR3 has 13 residues. CDR1 is SGHAT, CDR2 FQNNGV, per germline. V lost 0 bases, J lost 0 bases, and 3 bases lay in between.

The sample in question was peripheral blood, obtained in a trial of Ad26.COV2.S vaccine versus placebo. This receptor was taken from a person aged 18-65 years who received the Ad26.COV2.S COVID-19 vaccine or a placebo. The chain joins TRBV11-2 to TRBJ2-7; D remains unclear. CDR3 residues: CASSLDRSYEQYF. The CDR3 bases are TGTGCCAGCAGCTTAGATCGCTCCTACGAGCAGTACTTC.